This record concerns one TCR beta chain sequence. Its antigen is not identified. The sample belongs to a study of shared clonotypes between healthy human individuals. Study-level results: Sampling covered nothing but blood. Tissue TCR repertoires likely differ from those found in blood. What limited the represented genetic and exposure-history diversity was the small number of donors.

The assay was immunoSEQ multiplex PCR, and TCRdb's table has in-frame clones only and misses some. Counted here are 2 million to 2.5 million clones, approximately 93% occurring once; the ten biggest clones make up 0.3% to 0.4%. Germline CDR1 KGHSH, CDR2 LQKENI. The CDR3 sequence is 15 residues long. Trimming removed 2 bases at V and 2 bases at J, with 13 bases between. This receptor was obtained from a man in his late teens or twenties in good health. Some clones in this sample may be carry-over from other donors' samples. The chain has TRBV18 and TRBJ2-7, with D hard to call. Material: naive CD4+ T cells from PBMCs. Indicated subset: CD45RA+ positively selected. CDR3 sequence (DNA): TGTGCCAGCTCACCAACCCGGACCTACACCTACGAGCAGTACTTC. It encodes CASSPTRTYTYEQYF.